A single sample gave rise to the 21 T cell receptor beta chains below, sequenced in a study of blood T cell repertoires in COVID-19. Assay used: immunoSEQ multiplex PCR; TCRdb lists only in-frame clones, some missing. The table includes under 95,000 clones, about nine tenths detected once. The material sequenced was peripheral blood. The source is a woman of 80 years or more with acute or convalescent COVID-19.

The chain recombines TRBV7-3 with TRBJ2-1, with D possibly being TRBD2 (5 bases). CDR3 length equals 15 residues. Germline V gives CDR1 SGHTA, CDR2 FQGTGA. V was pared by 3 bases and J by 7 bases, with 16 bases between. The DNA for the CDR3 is TGTGCCAGCAGCTTCGCGGCTAGCAAAGGGAATGAGCAGTTCTTC. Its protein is CASSFAASKGNEQFF.

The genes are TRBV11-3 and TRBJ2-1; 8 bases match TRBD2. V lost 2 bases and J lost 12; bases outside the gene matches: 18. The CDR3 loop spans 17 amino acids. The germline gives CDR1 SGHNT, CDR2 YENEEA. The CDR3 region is CASSLTGTSGLNGGQFF. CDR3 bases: TGTGCCAGCAGCTTAACGGGAACTAGCGGCTTAAACGGGGGGCAGTTCTTC.

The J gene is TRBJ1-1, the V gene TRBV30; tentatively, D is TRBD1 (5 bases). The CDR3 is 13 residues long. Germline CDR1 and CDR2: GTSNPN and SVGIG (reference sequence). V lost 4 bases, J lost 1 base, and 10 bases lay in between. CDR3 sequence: CAWKTETNTEAFF. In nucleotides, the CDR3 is TGTGCCTGGAAGACAGAAACGAACACTGAAGCTTTCTTT.

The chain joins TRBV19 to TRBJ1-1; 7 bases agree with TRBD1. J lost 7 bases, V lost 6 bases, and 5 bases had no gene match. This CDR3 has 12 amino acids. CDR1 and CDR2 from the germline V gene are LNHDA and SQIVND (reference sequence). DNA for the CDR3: TGTGCCAGTAGACGACAGGGTAGTGAAGCTTTCTTT. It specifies CASRRQGSEAFF.

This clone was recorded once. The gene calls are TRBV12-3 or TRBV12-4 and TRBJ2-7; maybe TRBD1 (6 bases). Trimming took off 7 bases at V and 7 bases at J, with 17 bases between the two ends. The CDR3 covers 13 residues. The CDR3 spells CASKAGEIGEQYF. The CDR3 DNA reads TGTGCCAGCAAGGCAGGGGAGATTGGTGAGCAGTACTTC.

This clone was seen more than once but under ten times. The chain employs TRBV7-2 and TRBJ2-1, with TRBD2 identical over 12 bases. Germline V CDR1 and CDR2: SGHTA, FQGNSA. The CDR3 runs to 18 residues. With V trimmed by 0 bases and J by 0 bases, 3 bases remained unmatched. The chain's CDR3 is CASSLALAGGDSYNEQFF. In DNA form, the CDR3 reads TGTGCCAGCAGCTTAGCACTAGCGGGGGGAGACTCCTACAATGAGCAGTTCTTC.

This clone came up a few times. The CDR3 is CASSQDFGGRARETQYF. DNA of the CDR3: TGTGCCAGCAGCCAAGATTTTGGCGGGAGGGCCAGGGAGACCCAGTACTTC. The chain combines TRBV4-2 with TRBJ2-5, with 9 bases lining up with TRBD2. Germline trimming cut 0 bases from V and 5 bases from J; bases unmatched to any gene: 10. Germline V gene sequence: CDR1 LGHNA, CDR2 YNFKEQ. The CDR3 has 17 residues.

The CDR3 DNA reads as TGTGCCAGCTCACCGGGACAGGGTACGGGGGAGCAGTACTTC. Amino acids: CASSPGQGTGEQYF. The chain employs TRBV18 and TRBJ2-7; 9 bases are shared with TRBD1. The germline CDR1 and CDR2 sequences are KGHSH and LQKENI. This CDR3 contains 14 residues. V shed 3 bases and J 7 bases; nucleotides not matched to a gene: 7.

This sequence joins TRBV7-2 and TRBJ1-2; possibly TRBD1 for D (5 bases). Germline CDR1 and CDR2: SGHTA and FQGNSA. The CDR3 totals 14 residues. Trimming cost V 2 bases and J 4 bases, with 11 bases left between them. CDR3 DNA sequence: TGTGCCAGCAGCTTAAGGGATGACAGCTATGGCTACACCTTC. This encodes CASSLRDDSYGYTF. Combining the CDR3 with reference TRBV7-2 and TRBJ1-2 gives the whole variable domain GAGVSQSPSNKVTEKGKDVELRCDPISGHTALYWYRQSLGQGLEFLIYFQGNSAPDKSGLPSDRFSAERTGGSVSTLTIQRTQQEDSAVYLCASSLRDDSYGYTFGSGTRLTVV.

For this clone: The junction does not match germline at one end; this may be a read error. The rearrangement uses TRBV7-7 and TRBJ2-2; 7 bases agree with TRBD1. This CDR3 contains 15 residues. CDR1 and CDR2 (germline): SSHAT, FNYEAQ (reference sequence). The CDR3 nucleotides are TGTGCTAGCAGCTTAGACAGGGCGGGCACCGGGGAGCTGTTTTTT. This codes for CASSLDRAGTGELFF. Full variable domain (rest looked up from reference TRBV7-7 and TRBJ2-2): GAGVSQSPRYKVTKRGQDVTLRCDPISSHATLYWYQQALGQGPEFLTYFNYEAQPDKSGLPSDRFSAERPEGSISTLTIQRTEQRDSAMYRCASSLDRAGTGELFFGEGSRLTVL.

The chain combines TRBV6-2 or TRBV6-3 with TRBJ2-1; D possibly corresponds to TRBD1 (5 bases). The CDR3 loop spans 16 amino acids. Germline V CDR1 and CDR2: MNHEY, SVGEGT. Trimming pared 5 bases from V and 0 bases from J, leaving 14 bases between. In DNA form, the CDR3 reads TGTGCCAGCAGTGGGATAGGGGCCGTCTCCTACAATGAGCAGTTCTTC. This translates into CASSGIGAVSYNEQFF.

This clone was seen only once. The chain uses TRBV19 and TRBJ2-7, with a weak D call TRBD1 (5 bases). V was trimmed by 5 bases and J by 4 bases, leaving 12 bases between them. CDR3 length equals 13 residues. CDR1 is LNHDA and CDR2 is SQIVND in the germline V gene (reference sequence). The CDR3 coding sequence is TGTGCCAGTAGTCCTGACAGTCTTTACGAGCAGTACTTC. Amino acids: CASSPDSLYEQYF.

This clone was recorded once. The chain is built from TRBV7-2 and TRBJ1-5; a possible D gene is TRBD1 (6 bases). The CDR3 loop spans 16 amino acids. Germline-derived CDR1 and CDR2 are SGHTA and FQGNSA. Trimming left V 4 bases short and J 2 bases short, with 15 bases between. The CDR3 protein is CASSSALRGGNQPQHF. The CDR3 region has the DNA TGTGCCAGCAGCTCCGCCCTCAGGGGAGGCAATCAGCCCCAGCATTTT.

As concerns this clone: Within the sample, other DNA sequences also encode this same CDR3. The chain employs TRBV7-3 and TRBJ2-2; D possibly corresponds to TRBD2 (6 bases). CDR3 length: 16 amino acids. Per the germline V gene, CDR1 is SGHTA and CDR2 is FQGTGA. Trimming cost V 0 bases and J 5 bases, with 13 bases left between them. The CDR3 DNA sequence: TGTGCCAGCAGCTTAACTTCGGGACTTGGTACCGGGGAGCTGTTTTTT. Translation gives CASSLTSGLGTGELFF.

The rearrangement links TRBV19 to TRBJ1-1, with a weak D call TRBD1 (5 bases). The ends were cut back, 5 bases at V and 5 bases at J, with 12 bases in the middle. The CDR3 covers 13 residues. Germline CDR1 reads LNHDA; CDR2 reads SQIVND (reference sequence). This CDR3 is CASSRGLGTEAFF. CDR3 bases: TGTGCCAGTAGTCGGGGGTTAGGGACTGAAGCTTTCTTT.

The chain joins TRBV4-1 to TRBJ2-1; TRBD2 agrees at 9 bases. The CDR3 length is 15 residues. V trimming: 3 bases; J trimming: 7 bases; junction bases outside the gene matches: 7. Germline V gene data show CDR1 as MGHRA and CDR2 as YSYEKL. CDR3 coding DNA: TGCGCCAGCAGCCAGTCCGGGACTAGCTTTAATGAGCAGTTCTTC. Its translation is CASSQSGTSFNEQFF.

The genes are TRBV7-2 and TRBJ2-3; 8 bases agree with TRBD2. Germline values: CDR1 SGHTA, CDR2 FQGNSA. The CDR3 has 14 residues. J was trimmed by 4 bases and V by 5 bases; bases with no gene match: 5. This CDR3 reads CASSQETSADTQYF. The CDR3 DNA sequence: TGTGCCAGCAGCCAAGAGACTAGCGCAGATACGCAGTATTTT.

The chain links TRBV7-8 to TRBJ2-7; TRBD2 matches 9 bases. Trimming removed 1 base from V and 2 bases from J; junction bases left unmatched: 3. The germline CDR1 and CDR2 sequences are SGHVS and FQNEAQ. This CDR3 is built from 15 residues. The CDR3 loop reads CASSLGAGGPYEQYF. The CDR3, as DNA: TGTGCCAGCAGCTTAGGGGCGGGGGGGCCCTACGAGCAGTACTTC.

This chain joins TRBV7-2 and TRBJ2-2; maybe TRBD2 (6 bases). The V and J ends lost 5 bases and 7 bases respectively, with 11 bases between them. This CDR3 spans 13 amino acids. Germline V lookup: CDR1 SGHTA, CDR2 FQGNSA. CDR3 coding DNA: TGTGCCAGCAGCCAGACTAGAAGCGGGGAGCTGTTTTTT. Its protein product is CASSQTRSGELFF.

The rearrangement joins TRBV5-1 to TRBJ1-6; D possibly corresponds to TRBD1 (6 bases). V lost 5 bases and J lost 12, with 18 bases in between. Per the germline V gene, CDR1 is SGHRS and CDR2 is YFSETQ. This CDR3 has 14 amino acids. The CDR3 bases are TGCGCCAGCAGTCCAGGACAGACGCAACAACCCCTCCACTTT. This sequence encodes CASSPGQTQQPLHF.

The CDR3 nucleotides are TGTGCCAGCAGCCTGGGACAGAGAGGCAATCAGCCCCAGCATTTT. This translates into CASSLGQRGNQPQHF. The chain is built from TRBV5-8 and TRBJ1-5; 7 nucleotides agree with TRBD1. From germline, CDR1 is SGHTS and CDR2 YDEGEE. CDR3 length: 15 amino acids. V trimming: 4 bases; J trimming: 2 bases; junction bases outside the gene matches: 6.